This T cell receptor beta chain stems from a study of breast tumors, draining lymph nodes, adjacent tissues. Study-level findings and limits: That most tumor T cells come from lymph nodes remained unproven. Luminal-like breast cancer showed significantly greater tumor-nontumor repertoire similarity than basal-like breast cancer did. Tumors had less TCR diversity than lymph nodes, more than nontumor tissue.

Note on this clonotype: Its target is not known. A clone one base away is much larger, so this may be a read error.

Axillary draining lymph nodes of breast cancer patients supplied the node samples. Each CDR3 protein is one row after TCRdb ran MiXCR on the multiplex PCR reads. This table holds 170,000 or so distinct CDR3 sequences, approximately 30% found once. The CDR3 contains 14 residues. Unmatched junction bases numbered 7, after V lost 2 bases and J lost 7 bases. Germline V gives CDR1 SGHDT, CDR2 YYEEEE. The clonotype comes from a female donor with breast cancer. Some clones in this sample may be carry-over from other donors' samples. Input material: axillary lymph node tissue. This chain connects TRBV5-6 to TRBJ2-7; TRBD2 matches at 9 bases. CDR3 sequence (DNA): TGTGCCAGCAGCTTTCTAGCGGGAAGCAATGAGCAGTACTTC. This encodes CASSFLAGSNEQYF.